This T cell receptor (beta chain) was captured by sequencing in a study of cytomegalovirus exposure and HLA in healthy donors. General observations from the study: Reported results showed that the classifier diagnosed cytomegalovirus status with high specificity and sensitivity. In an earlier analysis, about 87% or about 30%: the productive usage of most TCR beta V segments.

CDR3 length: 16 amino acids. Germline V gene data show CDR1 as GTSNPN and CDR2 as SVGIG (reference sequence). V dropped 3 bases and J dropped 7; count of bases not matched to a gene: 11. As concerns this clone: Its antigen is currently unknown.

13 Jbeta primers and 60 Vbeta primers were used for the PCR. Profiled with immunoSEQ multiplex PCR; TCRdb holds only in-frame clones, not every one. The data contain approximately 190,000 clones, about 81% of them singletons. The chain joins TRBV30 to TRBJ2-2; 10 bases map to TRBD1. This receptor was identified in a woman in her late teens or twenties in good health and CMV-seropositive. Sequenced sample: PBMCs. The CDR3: CAWRNPLGQGFGELFF. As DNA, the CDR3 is TGTGCCTGGAGGAACCCCCTGGGACAGGGGTTCGGGGAGCTGTTTTTT. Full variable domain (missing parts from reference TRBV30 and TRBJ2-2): SQTIHQWPATLVQPVGSPLSLECTVEGTSNPNLYWYRQAAGRGLQLLFYSVGIGQISSEVPQNLSASRPQDRQFILSSKKLLLSDSGFYLCAWRNPLGQGFGELFFGEGSRLTVL.